Below, 17 T cell receptor beta chains from the same sample are listed, as sequenced in a study of cytomegalovirus exposure and HLA in healthy donors. Only in-frame clones appear in the TCRdb table, and some are missing; sequencing was by immunoSEQ multiplex PCR. The data hold about 330,000 clones, with 80% to 90% observed a single time. Sequencing was done on a sample of PBMCs. These receptors were collected from a woman aged 18 to 35 in good health and CMV-seronegative.

This chain joins TRBV9 and TRBJ1-3; 8 nucleotides agree with TRBD1. Germline lookup yields CDR1 SGDLS and CDR2 YYNGEE. CDR3 length: 15 residues. J gave up 1 base and V 3 bases, and 3 bases lay outside the gene matches. CDR3 in DNA: TGTGCCAGCAGCGGACAGGGGTGGTCTGGAAACACCATATATTTT. It translates to CASSGQGWSGNTIYF.

The J gene is TRBJ2-5, the V gene TRBV12-2; the table's D call, TRBD2, has no DNA check behind it. TRBV12-2 represents a pseudogene. The CDR3 length is 13 residues. The DNA for the CDR3 is TGTGCAAGTCGCCGCGAGAGGGTTGAGACCCAGTACTTC. It is translated as CASRRERVETQYF.

This chain uses TRBV7-2 with TRBJ1-4, with 7 bases aligning to TRBD1. The CDR3 is 14 amino acids. V lost 3 bases and J lost 5; bases outside the gene matches: 3. CDR1 and CDR2 (germline): SGHTA, FQGNSA. The CDR3 DNA is TGTGCCAGCAGCTTGGGACAGTCGAATGAAAAACTGTTTTTT. This codes for CASSLGQSNEKLFF.

This clone has just one count. The chain has TRBV15 and TRBJ2-2; D possibly corresponds to TRBD2 (5 bases). V was shortened by 5 bases and J by 0 bases, with 16 bases between the two germline ends. Germline loops: CDR1 LNHNV, CDR2 YYDKDF (reference sequence). CDR3 size: 17 residues. The CDR3 region is CATSGLAFGANTGELFF. CDR3 DNA sequence: TGTGCCACCAGCGGGCTAGCCTTTGGGGCGAACACCGGGGAGCTGTTTTTT.

This clone appeared a single time. The DNA for the CDR3 is TGTGCCAGTAGTAATACCCCGGGACTAGCGGGAGACAATGAGCAGTTCTTC. It translates to CASSNTPGLAGDNEQFF. The V call is TRBV19, the J call TRBJ2-1, with 14 bases that match TRBD2. Germline assignment: CDR1 LNHDA and CDR2 SQIVND (reference sequence). This CDR3 comprises 17 residues. J lost 5 bases, V lost 4 bases, and 7 bases had no gene match.

The V gene is TRBV5-1, the J gene TRBJ2-5, with 7 bases lining up with TRBD2. The CDR3 is 13 residues long. Germline V gives CDR1 SGHRS, CDR2 YFSETQ. The trim removed 1 base at V and 7 bases at J, leaving 4 bases unmatched. CDR3 nucleotides: TGCGCCAGCAGCTTGAGCGGGGAAGGGACCCAGTACTTC. This encodes CASSLSGEGTQYF.

The chain recombines TRBV11-3 with TRBJ2-7, with D perhaps matching TRBD1 (7 bases). From germline, CDR1 is SGHNT and CDR2 YENEEA. V lost 0 bases, J lost 3 bases, and 15 bases lay in between. The CDR3 has 16 residues. CDR3 nucleotide sequence: TGTGCCAGCAGCTTAGAGGGGGGACAGACGTACTACGAGCAGTACTTC. Protein: CASSLEGGQTYYEQYF.

V gene TRBV10-3 combines with J gene TRBJ2-2, with a tentative D call TRBD1 (6 bases). Germline CDR1 ENHRY, CDR2 SYGVKD. This CDR3 is built from 11 residues. Trimming removed 10 bases at V and 5 bases at J, with 8 bases between. The CDR3 DNA reads TGTGCCAGCCAGGGGACCGGGGAGCTGTTTTTT. Translating gives CASQGTGELFF.

Notes on this clone: An end of the junction does not agree with germline; a read error may underlie this. J is TRBJ2-3 and V is TRBV11-2; 10 bases map to TRBD1. The V gene's germline CDR1 is SGHAT and CDR2 FQNNGV. The CDR3 totals 16 residues. Written as DNA, the CDR3 is TGTGCCAGCAGCCTAGACAGGGGGCGAAGCACAGATACGCAGTATTTT. It specifies CASSLDRGRSTDTQYF.

This chain's CDR3 is CASSLPQHPGTAYGYTF. CDR3 nucleotides: TGTGCCAGCAGTTTACCCCAACACCCCGGGACAGCCTATGGCTACACCTTC. The J gene is TRBJ1-2, the V gene TRBV28; 7 nucleotides line up with TRBD1. With 2 bases clipped from V and 4 bases from J, the junction kept 13 bases outside the gene matches. The CDR3 spans 17 residues. The germline gives CDR1 MDHEN, CDR2 SYDVKM.

This chain links TRBV15 with TRBJ2-1, with 7 bases identical to TRBD1. Trimming removed 2 bases from V and 1 base from J; junction bases left unmatched: 5. Germline V lookup: CDR1 LNHNV, CDR2 YYDKDF (reference sequence). The CDR3 runs 16 residues. The CDR3 region has the DNA TGTGCCACCAGCAGAAGGGACAGACGATCCTACAATGAGCAGTTCTTC. Protein sequence: CATSRRDRRSYNEQFF.

The chain employs TRBV7-2 and TRBJ2-7; 8 bases match TRBD2. Germline V lookup: CDR1 SGHTA, CDR2 FQGNSA. The CDR3 consists of 15 residues. V shed 5 bases and J 5 bases; nucleotides not matched to a gene: 11. The CDR3 DNA sequence: TGTGCCAGCAGCCCCTCCGGGACTAGTTTCCACGAGCAGTACTTC. It is translated as CASSPSGTSFHEQYF.

The gene calls are TRBV5-1 and TRBJ2-7; 16 nucleotides agree with TRBD2. V shed 0 bases, J shed 0 bases, and the junction held 3 bases outside the gene matches. CDR1 and CDR2 from the germline V gene are SGHRS and YFSETQ. This CDR3 comprises 18 residues. This CDR3 is CASSLAGLAGGPSYEQYF. In nucleotides, the CDR3 is TGCGCCAGCAGCTTGGCGGGACTAGCGGGAGGGCCCTCCTACGAGCAGTACTTC.

The chain couples TRBV5-8 to TRBJ2-3, with 10 bases matching TRBD2. Per germline, CDR1 SGHTS and CDR2 YDEGEE. The CDR3 runs 17 residues. V shed 2 bases, J shed 2 bases, and the junction held 8 bases outside the gene matches. CDR3: CASSFNPGTSVTDTQYF. CDR3 DNA: TGTGCCAGCAGCTTCAACCCAGGGACTAGCGTCACAGATACGCAGTATTTT.

This clone was seen once. This chain connects TRBV29-1 to TRBJ2-3; D perhaps matches TRBD2 (6 bases). Germline values: CDR1 SQVTM, CDR2 ANQGSEA. The CDR3 extends over 15 amino acids. V lost 4 bases to trimming and J lost 0 bases, with 14 bases between them. CDR3 sequence (DNA): TGCAGCGTTGCTGGGGGGTCGCGGAGCACAGATACGCAGTATTTT. Protein product: CSVAGGSRSTDTQYF.

This chain links TRBV11-2 with TRBJ2-1; 8 bases are shared with TRBD1. This CDR3 region has 16 residues. Per germline, CDR1 SGHAT and CDR2 FQNNGV. V dropped 6 bases and J dropped 5; count of bases not matched to a gene: 12. The CDR3 loop is CASSILTGAINNEQFF. The CDR3 DNA is TGTGCCAGCAGTATACTGACAGGGGCCATTAACAATGAGCAGTTCTTC.

This clone was picked up one time. The genes are TRBV7-9 and TRBJ2-7; D is unclear. Trimming stripped 6 bases from V and 4 bases from J, with 19 bases between. CDR1 SEHNR and CDR2 FQNEAQ come from the germline V gene (reference sequence). The CDR3 runs to 15 residues. The CDR3, as DNA: TGTGCCAGCAGTCACGCGGCGGCCAGCTTTTACGAGCAGTACTTC. It is translated as CASSHAAASFYEQYF.